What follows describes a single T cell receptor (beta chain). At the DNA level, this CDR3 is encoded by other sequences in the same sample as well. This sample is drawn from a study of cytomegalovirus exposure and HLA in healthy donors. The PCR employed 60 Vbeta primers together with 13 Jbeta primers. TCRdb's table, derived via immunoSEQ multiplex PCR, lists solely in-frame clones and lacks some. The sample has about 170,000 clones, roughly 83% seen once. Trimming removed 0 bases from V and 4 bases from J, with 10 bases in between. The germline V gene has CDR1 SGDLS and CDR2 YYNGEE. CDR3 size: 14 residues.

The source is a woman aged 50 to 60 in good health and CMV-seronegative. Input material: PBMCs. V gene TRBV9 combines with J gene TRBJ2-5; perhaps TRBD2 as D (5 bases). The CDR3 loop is CASSVVGDGETQYF. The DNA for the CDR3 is TGTGCCAGCAGCGTAGTCGGGGATGGAGAGACCCAGTACTTC.